What follows are 23 T cell receptor beta chains derived from one specimen sequenced in a study of cytomegalovirus exposure and HLA in healthy donors. PCR employed 60 Vbeta and 13 Jbeta primers. The table came from immunoSEQ multiplex PCR; TCRdb's copy has only in-frame clones and leaves some out. The profile shows some 120,000 clones, about four fifths of them singletons. The material sequenced was PBMCs. These receptors were obtained from a man younger than 40 in good health and CMV-seropositive.

The chain uses TRBV5-4 and TRBJ1-6; tentative D call: TRBD1 (6 bases). Trimming shortened V by 4 bases and J by 10 bases, and 18 bases separated the two germline ends. Germline V gene sequence: CDR1 SGHNT, CDR2 YYREEE (reference sequence). This CDR3 comprises 15 residues. The CDR3 nucleotides are TGTGCCAGCAGCCCTGAAACAGGGACTAGGTCACCCCTCCACTTT. Its protein is CASSPETGTRSPLHF.

The chain combines TRBV11-2 with TRBJ2-7; D gene ambiguous. This CDR3 is 14 amino acids long. CDR1 and CDR2 from the germline V gene are SGHAT and FQNNGV. Between the trimmed V and J ends, which lost 5 bases and 0 bases, there was a span of 11 bases. The CDR3 sequence: CASSLMWSSYEQYF. CDR3 coding DNA: TGTGCCAGCAGCCTAATGTGGAGCTCCTACGAGCAGTACTTC.

This clone was observed a single time. The V gene is TRBV4-2, the J gene TRBJ2-6; D is unclear. The V end was cut by 0 bases, the J end by 2 bases, with 8 bases between. This CDR3 region has 16 residues. Germline assignment: CDR1 LGHNA and CDR2 YNFKEQ. Here the CDR3 DNA reads TGTGCCAGCAGCCAAGATCACACTACTGGGGCCAACGTCCTGACTTTC. It codes for CASSQDHTTGANVLTF.

V is TRBV27 and J is TRBJ2-7; 8 bases align to TRBD2. Germline assignment: CDR1 MNHEY and CDR2 SMNVEV (reference sequence). V was clipped by 0 bases and J by 7 bases; unmatched bases: 5. This CDR3 spans 14 amino acids. Here the CDR3 reads CASSLSTGGEEQYF. For the CDR3, the DNA is TGTGCCAGCAGTTTATCGACGGGAGGGGAGGAGCAGTACTTC.

The table lists this clone with a few counts. The V gene is TRBV6-1, the J gene TRBJ2-4, with D possibly being TRBD2 (7 bases). From germline, CDR1 is MNHNS and CDR2 SASEGT. This CDR3 is 15 amino acids long. Trimming shortened V by 7 bases and J by 3 bases, and 16 bases separated the two germline ends. The CDR3 DNA reads as TGTGCCAGCACCGAAGGGGGGGGTGGCAAAAACATTCAGTACTTC. As protein: CASTEGGGGKNIQYF.

The V gene is TRBV28, the J gene TRBJ2-5, with 12 bases aligning to TRBD1. The CDR3 loop spans 15 amino acids. Per the germline V gene, CDR1 is MDHEN and CDR2 is SYDVKM. J was trimmed by 4 bases and V by 5 bases; bases with no gene match: 5. CDR3: CASSRDRGRSETQYF. DNA of the CDR3: TGTGCCAGCAGTCGGGACAGGGGGCGTTCAGAGACCCAGTACTTC.

The chain is built from TRBV4-2 and TRBJ1-4; D may be TRBD1 (6 bases). The V gene lost 0 bases and the J gene lost 4 bases, with 15 bases spanning the gap. Germline CDR1 is LGHNA and CDR2 is YNFKEQ. This CDR3 contains 17 residues. The CDR3 region has the DNA TGTGCCAGCAGCCAAGAGTGGACAGTACTAGGTAATGAAAAACTGTTTTTT. Residues: CASSQEWTVLGNEKLFF.

V gene TRBV18 combines with J gene TRBJ2-6, with a weak D call TRBD1 (5 bases). Germline assignment: CDR1 KGHSH and CDR2 LQKENI. The CDR3 spans 17 residues. The V end was cut by 3 bases, the J end by 0 bases, with 12 bases between. Here the CDR3 reads CASSPRQTSSGANVLTF. As DNA, the CDR3 is TGTGCCAGCTCACCGCGACAGACGAGCTCTGGGGCCAACGTCCTGACTTTC.

The chain combines TRBV11-3 with TRBJ2-1; 14 nucleotides agree with TRBD2. Germline values: CDR1 SGHNT, CDR2 YENEEA. The V gene end was trimmed by 5 bases and the J gene end by 3 bases; junction bases not matched to a gene: 12. CDR3 length: 19 residues. The CDR3, as DNA: TGTGCCAGCAGCCCCGGGACTAGCGGGAGTGGCTGGAACTACAATGAGCAGTTCTTC. Protein sequence: CASSPGTSGSGWNYNEQFF.

This clone was seen a handful of times. The rearrangement uses TRBV5-6 and TRBJ2-1; 10 bases align to TRBD2. The germline gives CDR1 SGHDT, CDR2 YYEEEE. This CDR3 comprises 15 residues. Trimming removed 4 bases from V and 2 bases from J; junction bases left unmatched: 3. The CDR3: CASSLGLAAYNEQFF. The CDR3 DNA is TGTGCCAGCAGCCTCGGACTAGCGGCCTACAATGAGCAGTTCTTC.

This sequence joins TRBV6-6 and TRBJ2-7; 10 bases are a match to TRBD1. The ends lost 1 base at V and 0 bases at J; junction bases unmatched: 0. Germline CDR1 MNHNY, CDR2 SVGAGI (reference sequence). This CDR3 region has 15 residues. The CDR3 DNA reads TGTGCCAGCAGTTACTGGGACAGGGGCTCCTACGAGCAGTACTTC. Translated, it gives CASSYWDRGSYEQYF.

The V and J genes are TRBV19 and TRBJ1-2, with D unresolved. The CDR3 length is 14 residues. Looked up from germline, CDR1 is LNHDA and CDR2 is SQIVND (reference sequence). Trimming removed 4 bases from V and 4 bases from J, with 13 bases in between. The CDR3 bases are TGTGCCAGTAGTAACAGCAGAACAGTCTATGGCTACACCTTC. Amino acid sequence: CASSNSRTVYGYTF.

J is TRBJ1-2 and V is TRBV6-1, with 9 bases identical to TRBD1. The CDR3 sequence is 13 residues long. CDR1 is MNHNS, CDR2 SASEGT, per germline. The V and J ends lost 2 bases and 8 bases, in that order; junction bases with no gene match: 3. The CDR3 nucleotides read TGTGCCAGCAGTGAATCTGGGACAGGGGGCTACACCTTC. It codes for CASSESGTGGYTF.

V gene TRBV23-1 combines with J gene TRBJ1-5; 7 positions agree with TRBD1. TRBV23-1 is placed among ORFs of uncertain function. There are 18 residues in the CDR3. J was trimmed by 16 bases and V by 9 bases; bases with no gene match: 33. The CDR3 region is CARYPGQPFNQLSLPKHF. The CDR3 DNA is TGCGCCAGATACCCGGGACAGCCATTCAATCAGCTATCCCTTCCTAAACATTTT.

The chain combines TRBV27 with TRBJ2-7; tentatively, D is TRBD1 (5 bases). This CDR3 is 13 amino acids long. V lost 5 bases and J lost 2, with 10 bases in between. From germline, CDR1 is MNHEY and CDR2 SMNVEV (reference sequence). This chain's CDR3 is CASSPRAAYEQYV. Written as DNA, the CDR3 is TGTGCCAGCAGTCCCAGGGCCGCCTACGAGCAGTACGTC.

This chain links TRBV5-6 with TRBJ2-7; tentatively, D is TRBD1 (6 bases). Germline CDR1 and CDR2: SGHDT and YYEEEE. V was trimmed by 7 bases and J by 5 bases, leaving 16 bases between them. This CDR3 is built from 13 residues. CDR3 nucleotides: TGTGCCAGCCTCTCACAGGGAAGTCACGAGCAGTACGTC. The encoded protein is CASLSQGSHEQYV.

CDR3: CASSRDWVTDTQYF. The CDR3 nucleotides are TGTGCCAGCAGCCGGGACTGGGTCACAGATACGCAGTATTTT. This chain connects TRBV5-4 to TRBJ2-3, with TRBD2 as a possible D gene (6 bases). Germline V gene data show CDR1 as SGHNT and CDR2 as YYREEE (reference sequence). Trimming left V 4 bases short and J 2 bases short, with 11 bases between. This CDR3 has 14 residues.

This rearrangement joins TRBV29-1 to TRBJ1-2, with 8 bases matching TRBD1. CDR1 SQVTM and CDR2 ANQGSEA come from the germline V gene. The ends lost 5 bases at V and 2 bases at J; junction bases unmatched: 13. This CDR3 comprises 16 residues. CDR3 in DNA: TGCAGCGTTCCTCCCTCGACAGGGGCCTTAAACTATGGCTACACCTTC. It yields the protein CSVPPSTGALNYGYTF.

The V and J genes are TRBV10-1 and TRBJ2-3; 7 bases agree with TRBD2. Germline CDR1 WNHNN, CDR2 SYGVQD (reference sequence). The CDR3 has 17 amino acids. Unmatched junction bases numbered 6, after V lost 0 bases and J lost 0 bases. As DNA, the CDR3 is TGCGCCAGCAGTGAGTCGAGGGCTAGCGGTAGCACAGATACGCAGTATTTT. Translation: CASSESRASGSTDTQYF.

This chain links TRBV5-5 with TRBJ1-5; D possibly corresponds to TRBD1 (6 bases). This CDR3 region has 14 residues. Per the germline V gene, CDR1 is SGHKS and CDR2 is YYEKEE (reference sequence). V was clipped by 3 bases and J by 5 bases, with 12 bases between them. The CDR3 loop is CASSSTGSYQPQHF. The CDR3 DNA reads TGTGCCAGCAGCTCAACAGGGTCCTATCAGCCCCAGCATTTT.

The chain carries TRBV11-2 and TRBJ1-2; D gene uncertain. Germline CDR1 SGHAT, CDR2 FQNNGV. Trimming stripped 4 bases from V and 0 bases from J, with 3 bases between. The CDR3 has 12 amino acids. CDR3 sequence (DNA): TGTGCCAGCAGCTCAACTAACTATGGCTACACCTTC. Translating it yields CASSSTNYGYTF.

The V and J genes are TRBV27 and TRBJ2-6, with 10 nucleotides matching TRBD1. Germline CDR1 reads MNHEY; CDR2 reads SMNVEV (reference sequence). This CDR3 comprises 20 residues. V was pared by 6 bases and J by 0 bases, with 14 bases of the junction left unmatched. CDR3 DNA sequence: TGTGCCAGCAGCACGAGGGGGACAGGGGATTCCCTCTCTGGGGCCAACGTCCTGACTTTC. This codes for CASSTRGTGDSLSGANVLTF.

This clone is a singleton in its sample. The chain recombines TRBV7-2 with TRBJ2-1; 7 bases fit TRBD2. The CDR3 totals 16 residues. In germline, CDR1 is SGHTA, CDR2 FQGNSA. With 2 bases clipped from V and 6 bases from J, the junction kept 10 bases outside the gene matches. The DNA of the CDR3 is TGTGCCAGCAGCTTATTCGGACTAGAGGTATCCAATGAGCAGTTCTTC. Amino acids: CASSLFGLEVSNEQFF.